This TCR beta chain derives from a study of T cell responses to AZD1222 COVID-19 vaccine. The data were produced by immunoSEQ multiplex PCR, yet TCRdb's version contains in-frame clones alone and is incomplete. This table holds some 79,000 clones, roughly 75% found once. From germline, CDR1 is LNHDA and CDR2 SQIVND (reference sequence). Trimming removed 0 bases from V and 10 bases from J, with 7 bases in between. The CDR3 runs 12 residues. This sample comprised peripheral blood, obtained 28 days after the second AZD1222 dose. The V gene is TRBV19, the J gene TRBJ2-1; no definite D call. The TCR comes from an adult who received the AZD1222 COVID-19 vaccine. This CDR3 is CASSIDFREQFF. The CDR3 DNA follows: TGTGCCAGTAGTATAGATTTCCGGGAGCAGTTCTTC.